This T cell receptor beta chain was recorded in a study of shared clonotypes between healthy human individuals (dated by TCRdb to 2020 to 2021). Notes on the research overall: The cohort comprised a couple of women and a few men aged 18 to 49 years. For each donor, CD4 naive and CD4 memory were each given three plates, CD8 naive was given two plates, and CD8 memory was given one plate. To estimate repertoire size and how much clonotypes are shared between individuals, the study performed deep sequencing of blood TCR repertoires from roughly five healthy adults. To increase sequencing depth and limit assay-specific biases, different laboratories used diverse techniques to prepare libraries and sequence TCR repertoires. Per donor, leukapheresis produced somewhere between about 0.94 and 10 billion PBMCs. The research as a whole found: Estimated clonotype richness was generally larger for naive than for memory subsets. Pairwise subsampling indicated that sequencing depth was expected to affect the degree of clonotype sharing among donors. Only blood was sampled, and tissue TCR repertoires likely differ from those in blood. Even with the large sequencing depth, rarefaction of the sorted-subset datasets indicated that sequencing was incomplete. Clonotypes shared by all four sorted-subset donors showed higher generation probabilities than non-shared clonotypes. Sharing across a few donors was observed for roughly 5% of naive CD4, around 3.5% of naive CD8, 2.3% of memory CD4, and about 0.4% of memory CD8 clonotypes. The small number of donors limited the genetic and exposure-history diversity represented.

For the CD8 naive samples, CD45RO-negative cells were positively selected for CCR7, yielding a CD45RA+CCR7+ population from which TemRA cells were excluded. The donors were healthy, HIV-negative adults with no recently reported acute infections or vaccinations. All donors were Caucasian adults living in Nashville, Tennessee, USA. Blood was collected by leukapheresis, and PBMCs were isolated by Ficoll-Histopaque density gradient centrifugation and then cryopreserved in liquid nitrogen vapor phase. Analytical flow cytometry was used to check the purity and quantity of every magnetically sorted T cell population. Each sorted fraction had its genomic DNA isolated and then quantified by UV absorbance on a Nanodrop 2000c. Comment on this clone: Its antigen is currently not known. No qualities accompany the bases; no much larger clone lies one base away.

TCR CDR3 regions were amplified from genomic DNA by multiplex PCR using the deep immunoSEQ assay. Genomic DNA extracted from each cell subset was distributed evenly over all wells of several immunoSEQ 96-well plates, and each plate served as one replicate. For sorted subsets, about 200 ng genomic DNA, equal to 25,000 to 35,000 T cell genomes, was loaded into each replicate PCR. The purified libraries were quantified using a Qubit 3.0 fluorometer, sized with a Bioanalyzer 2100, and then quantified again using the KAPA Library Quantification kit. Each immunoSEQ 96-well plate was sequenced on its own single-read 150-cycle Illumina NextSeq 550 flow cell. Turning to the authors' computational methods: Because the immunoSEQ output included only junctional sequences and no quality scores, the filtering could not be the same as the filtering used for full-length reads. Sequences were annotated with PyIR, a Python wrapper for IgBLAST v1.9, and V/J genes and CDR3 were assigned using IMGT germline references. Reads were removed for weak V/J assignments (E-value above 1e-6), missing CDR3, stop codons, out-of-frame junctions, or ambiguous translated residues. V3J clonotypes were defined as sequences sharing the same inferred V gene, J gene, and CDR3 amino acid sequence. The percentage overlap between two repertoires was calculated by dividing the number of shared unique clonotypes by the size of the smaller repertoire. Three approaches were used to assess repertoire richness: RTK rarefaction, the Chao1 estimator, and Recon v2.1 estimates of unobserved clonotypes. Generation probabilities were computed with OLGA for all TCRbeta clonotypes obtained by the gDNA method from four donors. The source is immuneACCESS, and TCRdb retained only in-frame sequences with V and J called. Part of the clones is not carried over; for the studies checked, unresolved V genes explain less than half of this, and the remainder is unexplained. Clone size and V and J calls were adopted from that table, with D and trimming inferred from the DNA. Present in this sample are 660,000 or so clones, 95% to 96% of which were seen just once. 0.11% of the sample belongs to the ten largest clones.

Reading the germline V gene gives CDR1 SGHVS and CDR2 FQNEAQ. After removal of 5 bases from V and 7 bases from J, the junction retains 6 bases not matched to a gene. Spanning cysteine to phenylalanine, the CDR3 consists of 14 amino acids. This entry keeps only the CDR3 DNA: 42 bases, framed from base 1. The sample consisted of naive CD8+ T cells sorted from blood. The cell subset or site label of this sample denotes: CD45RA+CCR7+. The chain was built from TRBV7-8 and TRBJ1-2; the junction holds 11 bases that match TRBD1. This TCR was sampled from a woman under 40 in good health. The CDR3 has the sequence CASSHNGQGAGYTF. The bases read TGTGCCAGCAGCCATAATGGACAGGGGGCTGGCTACACCTTC.